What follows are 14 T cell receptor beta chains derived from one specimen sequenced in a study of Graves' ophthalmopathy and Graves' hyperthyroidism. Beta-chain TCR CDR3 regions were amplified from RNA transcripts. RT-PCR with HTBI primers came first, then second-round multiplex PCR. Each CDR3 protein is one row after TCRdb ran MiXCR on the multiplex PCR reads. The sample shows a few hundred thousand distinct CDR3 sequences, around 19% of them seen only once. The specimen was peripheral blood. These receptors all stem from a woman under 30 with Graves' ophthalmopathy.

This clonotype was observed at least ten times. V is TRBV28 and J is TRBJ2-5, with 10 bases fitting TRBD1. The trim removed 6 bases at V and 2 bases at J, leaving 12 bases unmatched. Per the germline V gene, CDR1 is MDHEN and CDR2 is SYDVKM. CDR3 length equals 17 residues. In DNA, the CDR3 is TGTGCCAGCAGGCCTTTCCGGGACAGGGGAGGACAAGAGACCCAGTACTTC. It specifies CASRPFRDRGGQETQYF.

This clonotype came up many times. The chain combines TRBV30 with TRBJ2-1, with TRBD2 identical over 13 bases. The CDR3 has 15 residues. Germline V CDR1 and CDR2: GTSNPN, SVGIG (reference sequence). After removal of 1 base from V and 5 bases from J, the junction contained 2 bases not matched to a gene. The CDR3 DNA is TGTGCCTGGAGTGAGGGACTAGCGGGACACAATGAGCAGTTCTTC. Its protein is CAWSEGLAGHNEQFF.

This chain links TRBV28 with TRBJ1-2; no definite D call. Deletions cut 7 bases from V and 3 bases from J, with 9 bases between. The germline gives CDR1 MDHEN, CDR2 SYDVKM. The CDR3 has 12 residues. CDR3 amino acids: CASMPVYYGYTF. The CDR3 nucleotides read TGTGCCAGCATGCCCGTCTACTATGGCTACACCTTC.

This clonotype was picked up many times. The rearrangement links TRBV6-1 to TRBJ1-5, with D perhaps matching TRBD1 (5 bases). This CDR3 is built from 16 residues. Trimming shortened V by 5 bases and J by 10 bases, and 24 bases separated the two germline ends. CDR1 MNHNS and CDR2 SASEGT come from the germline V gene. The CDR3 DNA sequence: TGTGCCAGCAGTCCGACCCATTTTGGAGGGGCAATACCCCAGCATTTT. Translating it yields CASSPTHFGGAIPQHF.

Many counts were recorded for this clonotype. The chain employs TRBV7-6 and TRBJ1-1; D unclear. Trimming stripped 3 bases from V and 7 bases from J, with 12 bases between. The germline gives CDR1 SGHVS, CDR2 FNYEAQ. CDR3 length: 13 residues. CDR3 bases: TGTGCCAGCAGCTTTAGTCCGGCACATGAAGCTTTCTTT. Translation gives CASSFSPAHEAFF.

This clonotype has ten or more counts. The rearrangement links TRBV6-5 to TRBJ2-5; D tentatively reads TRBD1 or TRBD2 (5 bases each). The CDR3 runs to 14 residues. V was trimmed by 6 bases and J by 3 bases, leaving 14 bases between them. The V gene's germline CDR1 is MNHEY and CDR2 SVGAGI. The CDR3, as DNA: TGTGCCAGCAGCCGGTGGGGGTCCGAAGAGACCCAGTACTTC. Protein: CASSRWGSEETQYF.

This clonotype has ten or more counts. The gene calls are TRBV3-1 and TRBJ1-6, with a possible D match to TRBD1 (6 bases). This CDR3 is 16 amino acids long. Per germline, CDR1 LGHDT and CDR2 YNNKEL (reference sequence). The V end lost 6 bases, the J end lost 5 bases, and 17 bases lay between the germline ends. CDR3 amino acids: CASRATGRADNSPLHF. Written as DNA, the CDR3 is TGTGCCAGCAGGGCGACAGGCAGGGCAGATAATTCACCCCTCCACTTT.

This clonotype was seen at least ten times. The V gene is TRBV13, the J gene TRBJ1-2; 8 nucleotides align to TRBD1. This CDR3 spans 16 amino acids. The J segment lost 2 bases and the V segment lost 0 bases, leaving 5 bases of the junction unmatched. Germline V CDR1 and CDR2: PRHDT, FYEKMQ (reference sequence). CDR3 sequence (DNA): TGTGCCAGCAGCTTAGGGACAGGGGCGGCAAACTATGGCTACACCTTC. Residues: CASSLGTGAANYGYTF.

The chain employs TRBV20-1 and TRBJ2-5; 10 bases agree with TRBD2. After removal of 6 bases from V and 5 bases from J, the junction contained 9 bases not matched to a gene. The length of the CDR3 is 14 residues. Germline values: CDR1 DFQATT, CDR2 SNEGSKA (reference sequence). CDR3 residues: CSAREAGGWETQYF. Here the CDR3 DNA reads TGCAGTGCGAGGGAAGCGGGGGGGTGGGAGACCCAGTACTTC.

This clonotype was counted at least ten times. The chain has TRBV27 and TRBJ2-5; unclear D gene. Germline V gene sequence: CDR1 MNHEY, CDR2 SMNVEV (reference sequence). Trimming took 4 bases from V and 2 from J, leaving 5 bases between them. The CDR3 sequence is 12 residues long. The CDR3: CASSSSQETQYF. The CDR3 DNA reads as TGTGCCAGCAGTTCTTCACAAGAGACCCAGTACTTC.

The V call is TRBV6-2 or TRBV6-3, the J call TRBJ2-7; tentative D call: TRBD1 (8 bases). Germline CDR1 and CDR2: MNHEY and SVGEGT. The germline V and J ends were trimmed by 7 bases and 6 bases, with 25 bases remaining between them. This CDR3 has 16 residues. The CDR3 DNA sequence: TGTGCCAGCACCCTAGCCTCCACAGGGGGGGTTGGCGAGCAGTACTTC. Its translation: CASTLASTGGVGEQYF.

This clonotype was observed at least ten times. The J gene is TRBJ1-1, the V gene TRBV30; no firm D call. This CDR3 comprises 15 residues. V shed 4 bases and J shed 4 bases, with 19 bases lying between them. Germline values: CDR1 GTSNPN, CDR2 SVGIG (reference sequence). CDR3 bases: TGTGCCTGGACCGCAAGGACGAGGCTCAGCACTGAAGCTTTCTTT. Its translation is CAWTARTRLSTEAFF.

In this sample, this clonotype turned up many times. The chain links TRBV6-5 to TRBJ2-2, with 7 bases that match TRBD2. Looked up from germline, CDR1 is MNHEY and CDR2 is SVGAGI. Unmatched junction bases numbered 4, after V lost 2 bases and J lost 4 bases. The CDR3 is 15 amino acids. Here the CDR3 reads CASSYPPSGTGELFF. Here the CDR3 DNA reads TGTGCCAGCAGTTACCCGCCTAGCGGCACCGGGGAGCTGTTTTTT.

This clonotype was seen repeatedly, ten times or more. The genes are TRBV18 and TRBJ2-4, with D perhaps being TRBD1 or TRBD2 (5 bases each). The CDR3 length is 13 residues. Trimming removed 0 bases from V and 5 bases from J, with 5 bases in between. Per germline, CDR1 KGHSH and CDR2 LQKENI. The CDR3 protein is CASSPPGENIQYF. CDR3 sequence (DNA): TGTGCCAGCTCACCACCGGGGGAAAACATTCAGTACTTC.